The TCR beta chain under discussion was sequenced for a study of blood T cells in healthy people across ages. There are a few counts of this clonotype. The authors ran a second PCR of about 7 to 11 cycles using a sample-barcoded 5' primer and a J-beta primer mix. A template-switch adaptor containing 12 random nucleotides labeled each cDNA molecule. MiXCR, applied by TCRdb to the 5' RACE reads, yields one record per CDR3 protein. The sample yields around 820,000 distinct CDR3 sequences, 20% to 25% seen once. Another study also made use of these data, one on T cells of mothers and their children. That work states: Five or six children and their three healthy Caucasian mothers were the donors. There was no detection of any persistent microchimeric T cell clones.

Sequencing input: blood. The TCR originated in a boy between 10 and 17 years old in good health.

CDR3 sequence reads: CASSLGGASGSSDTQYF. The CDR3 DNA reads TGTGCCAGCAGCTTAGGCGGTGCTAGCGGGAGTTCAGATACGCAGTATTTT. V is TRBV7-2 and J is TRBJ2-3, with 10 positions matching TRBD2. The CDR3 runs 17 residues. Germline values: CDR1 SGHTA, CDR2 FQGNSA. The V and J ends lost 1 base and 4 bases, in that order; junction bases with no gene match: 8.